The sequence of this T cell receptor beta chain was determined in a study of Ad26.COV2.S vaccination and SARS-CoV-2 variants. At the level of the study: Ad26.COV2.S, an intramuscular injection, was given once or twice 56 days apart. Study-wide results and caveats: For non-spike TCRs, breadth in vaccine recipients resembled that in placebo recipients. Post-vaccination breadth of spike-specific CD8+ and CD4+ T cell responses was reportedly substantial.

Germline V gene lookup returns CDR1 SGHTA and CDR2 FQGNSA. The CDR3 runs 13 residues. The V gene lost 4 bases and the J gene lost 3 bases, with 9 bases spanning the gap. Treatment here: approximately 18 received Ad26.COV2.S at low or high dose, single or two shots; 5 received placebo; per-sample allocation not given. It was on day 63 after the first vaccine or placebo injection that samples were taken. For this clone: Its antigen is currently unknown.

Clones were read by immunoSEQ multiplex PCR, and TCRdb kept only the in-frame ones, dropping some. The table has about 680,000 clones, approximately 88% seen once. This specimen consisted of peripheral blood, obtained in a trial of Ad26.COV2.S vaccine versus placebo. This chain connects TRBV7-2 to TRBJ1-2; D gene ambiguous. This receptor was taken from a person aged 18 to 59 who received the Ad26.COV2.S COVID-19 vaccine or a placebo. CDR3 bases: TGTGCCAGCAGCTCGACCCGGGACTATGGCTACACCTTC. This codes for CASSSTRDYGYTF.